A selection of T cell receptor beta chains follows, all from one sample in a study of shared clonotypes between healthy human individuals. The table came from immunoSEQ multiplex PCR; TCRdb's copy has only in-frame clones and leaves some out. The repertoire holds about 680,000 clones, with 92% as singletons. Sequencing was done on a sample of naive CD8+ T cells sorted from blood. The receptors derive from a young man in good health. The conserved cysteine and the conserved F or W are not part of the CDR3 here. The order of the fields is clone size, D gene, V gene, CDR3 protein. A D gene is named only where the DNA matches it firmly. Clone size is stated in some rows and not others, as once, few, many or a class when expanded.

few | . | TRBV21-1 | ASSKYTFRTQH
few | . | TRBV27 | ASRSTGGGPQH
once | TRBD2 | TRBV27 | ASRGLAGHNEQF
. | . | TRBV21-1 | ASSKGGRDVDEQY
. | TRBD2 | TRBV4-3 | ASSQGDLAGGPSYNEQF
once | TRBD1 | TRBV28 | ASSPGTGGWNEQF
. | . | TRBV14 | ASSPEGVEDNEQF
once | TRBD1 | TRBV27 | ASSFGAGTGKYEQY
once | . | TRBV30 | AWMTYNSPLH
. | . | TRBV12-5 | ASGLPNVVKETQY
. | . | TRBV10-2 | ASSELGEETQY
. | TRBD1 | TRBV29-1 | SVGPGQGTDEQF
. | TRBD1 | TRBV7-6 | ASSSLLGTEENYGYT
. | . | TRBV20-1 | SARQETQY
. | . | TRBV6-5 | ASYRQAIDGYT
. | . | TRBV19 | ASSIDNQPQH
. | . | TRBV29-1 | SVVSDTQY
. | TRBD2 | TRBV13 | ASSFHGRPPYEQY
. | TRBD2 | TRBV5-1 | ASSFTSGYEQY
. | . | TRBV27 | ASSPGLFEMAGYT
. | . | TRBV10-3 | AISQGLEETQY
. | . | TRBV27 | ASSYRPGTRGEGYT
. | TRBD2 | TRBV15 | ATSPTSGSTGELF
. | . | TRBV13 | ASSTRDILTYEQY
. | TRBD2 | TRBV30 | AWSGLAGVIEQF
. | . | TRBV15 | ALKGVSNEQF
. | . | TRBV19 | ASSFFFREYGREQF
. | TRBD2 | TRBV19 | ASSYWTSEFDTQY
. | TRBD1 | TRBV19 | ASSFGTGAYEQY
. | . | TRBV12-5 | ASGLGNEQF
. | . | TRBV14 | ASSQRSRGETQY
. | . | TRBV27 | ASSVLGGNEQF
. | . | TRBV7-8 | ASSLGYRANSNQPQH
. | TRBD2 | TRBV15 | ATSRDRIAGSSYEQY
. | TRBD2 | TRBV5-4 | ASSRLGLAGGYEQY
. | . | TRBV19 | ASSIVPGVVNEQF
. | TRBD1 | TRBV2 | ASSEAPGQAILRNQPQH
. | . | TRBV25-1 | ASSDFYGYT
once | TRBD2 | TRBV7-9 | ASRTAGTSGRADTQY
. | TRBD2 | TRBV2 | ASRTSGFYEQY